This paragraph covers one TCR beta chain sequence. Its specificity is unknown. The sample belongs to a study of T cells in Graves' hyperthyroidism and ophthalmopathy. Regarding the study as a whole: Ophthalmopathy was predicted by the model a median of about six months ahead of onset.

Amplified regions were TCR beta CDR3 sequences from RNA transcripts. First-round RT-PCR of the TCR CDR3 relied on the HTBI primer set. TCRdb ran MiXCR on the multiplex PCR reads and lists one entry per CDR3 protein. The sample contains under 450,000 distinct CDR3 sequences, less than 20% of which appear only once. Subjects aged 18 to 65 presented with newly diagnosed hyperthyroidism of less than 2 months' duration. Each diagnosis was grounded in clinical symptoms, serum thyroxine and TRAb, thyroid ultrasound, and orbital computed tomography. The source is a woman under 30 with Graves' hyperthyroidism. The sample consisted of blood.

CDR3 sequence (DNA): TGCAGTGCTAGGGTGGTAGCGGGGGGGTGGTACTACAATGAGCAGTTCTTC. It is translated as CSARVVAGGWYYNEQFF. The chain couples TRBV20-1 to TRBJ2-1, with TRBD2 matching 11 bases. The CDR3 contains 17 residues. The trim removed 3 bases at V and 3 bases at J, leaving 10 bases unmatched. Germline V gene sequence: CDR1 DFQATT, CDR2 SNEGSKA (reference sequence).